Shown below are 20 T cell receptor beta chains from a single sample sequenced in a study of blood T cell repertoires in COVID-19. Assay: immunoSEQ multiplex PCR; the TCRdb copy retains only in-frame clones and omits some. The table shows 200,000 to 300,000 clones, with 85% to 90% occurring only once. Material for sequencing was PBMCs or T cells enriched from blood (not recorded which). The receptors here all came from a woman in her 30s who had recovered from COVID-19.

CDR3 in amino acids: CASSENPRQGSNQPQHF. The DNA of the CDR3 is TGTGCCAGCAGTGAAAATCCTAGACAGGGAAGCAATCAGCCCCAGCATTTT. The genes are TRBV25-1 and TRBJ1-5; 7 bases fit TRBD1. The germline V gene encodes CDR1 MGHDK and CDR2 SYGVNS. The length of the CDR3 is 17 residues. Germline trimming cut 2 bases from V and 1 base from J; bases unmatched to any gene: 8.

V usage is TRBV27 and J usage is TRBJ2-2; D perhaps matches TRBD1 (6 bases). The CDR3 totals 16 residues. Per germline, CDR1 MNHEY and CDR2 SMNVEV (reference sequence). V was clipped by 2 bases and J by 6 bases, with 16 bases between them. CDR3 amino acids: CASSLPLQGRAGELFF. Written as DNA, the CDR3 is TGTGCCAGCAGTTTACCCCTACAGGGAAGGGCCGGGGAGCTGTTTTTT.

The V gene is TRBV14, the J gene TRBJ2-1, with TRBD2 matching 13 bases. The trim removed 1 base at V and 10 bases at J, leaving 4 bases unmatched. The length of the CDR3 is 15 residues. Germline V gene data show CDR1 as SGHDN and CDR2 as FVKESK. The CDR3 nucleotides are TGTGCCAGCAGCCAAGGGGGACTAGCGGGACGAGAGCAGTTCTTC. Encoded protein: CASSQGGLAGREQFF.

The DNA of the CDR3 is TGCGCCAGCAGTCGGTCTCCTTTTGAAAAACTGTTTTTT. It translates to CASSRSPFEKLFF. This rearrangement joins TRBV5-1 to TRBJ1-4; D not certain. Trimming shortened V by 5 bases and J by 7 bases, and 12 bases separated the two germline ends. This CDR3 comprises 13 residues. Germline V gene sequence: CDR1 SGHRS, CDR2 YFSETQ.

The chain carries TRBV4-2 and TRBJ2-4; no clear D. CDR3 size: 12 residues. V gave up 0 bases and J gave up 8 bases, with 5 bases separating them. Germline assignment: CDR1 LGHNA and CDR2 YNFKEQ. The CDR3 sequence: CASSQEADIQYF. In DNA, the CDR3 is TGTGCCAGCAGCCAAGAGGCGGACATTCAGTACTTC.

Note on this clone: The sample has other DNA sequences that encode this CDR3 too. The rearrangement uses TRBV3-1 (or the pseudogene TRBV3-2) and TRBJ1-1; maybe TRBD1 (5 bases). The germline CDR1 and CDR2 sequences are LGHDT and YNNKEL (reference sequence). CDR3 length equals 13 residues. V dropped 1 base and J dropped 5 bases, with 8 bases sitting between them. The CDR3 region is CASSQVRGTEAFF. The CDR3 DNA sequence: TGTGCCAGCAGCCAAGTTCGGGGGACTGAAGCTTTCTTT.

This chain joins TRBV7-3 and TRBJ2-3; D gene ambiguous. CDR3 length: 16 residues. The ends were cut back, 4 bases at V and 3 bases at J, with 17 bases in the middle. CDR1 SGHTA and CDR2 FQGTGA come from the germline V gene. CDR3 residues: CASSSSDSLSTDTQYF. The CDR3 bases are TGTGCCAGCAGCTCATCAGACTCGCTTTCTACAGATACGCAGTATTTT.

Of note for this clone: Other DNA sequences in the sample encode the same CDR3. The chain employs TRBV28 and TRBJ1-4; perhaps TRBD1 as D (5 bases). CDR1 and CDR2 (germline): MDHEN, SYDVKM. The V gene lost 2 bases and the J gene lost 4 bases, with 8 bases spanning the gap. The CDR3 contains 14 residues. The CDR3 coding sequence is TGTGCCAGCAGTTTACAGGGTCTTAATGAAAAACTGTTTTTT. As protein: CASSLQGLNEKLFF.

The chain combines TRBV11-2 with TRBJ1-1; D unresolved. The CDR3 runs to 14 residues. Germline assignment: CDR1 SGHAT and CDR2 FQNNGV. V gave up 0 bases and J gave up 0 bases, with 5 bases separating them. CDR3 in amino acids: CASSLDSVNTEAFF. The CDR3 nucleotides are TGTGCCAGCAGCTTAGACTCAGTGAACACTGAAGCTTTCTTT.

The chain joins TRBV27 to TRBJ1-4, with TRBD1 matching over 10 bases. V shed 3 bases, J shed 1 base, and the junction held 8 bases outside the gene matches. Germline-derived CDR1 and CDR2 are MNHEY and SMNVEV (reference sequence). This CDR3 is 18 amino acids long. This CDR3 reads CASSFMGQGIGTNEKLFF. In DNA form, the CDR3 reads TGTGCCAGCAGTTTTATGGGACAGGGGATAGGAACTAATGAAAAACTGTTTTTT. The whole variable domain, remainder taken from reference TRBV27 and TRBJ1-4, is EAQVTQNPRYLITVTGKKLTVTCSQNMNHEYMSWYRQDPGLGLRQIYYSMNVEVTDKGDVPEGYKVSRKEKRNFPLILESPSPNQTSLYFCASSFMGQGIGTNEKLFFGSGTQLSVL.

This clone came up a few times. The chain couples TRBV19 to TRBJ1-1; 9 nucleotides match TRBD1. Germline lookup yields CDR1 LNHDA and CDR2 SQIVND (reference sequence). V dropped 3 bases and J dropped 1; count of bases not matched to a gene: 21. This CDR3 is 21 amino acids long. CDR3 loop: CASSMAWDRETSTYRNTEAFF. CDR3 DNA: TGTGCCAGTAGTATGGCGTGGGACAGGGAAACCTCGACTTATAGGAACACTGAAGCTTTCTTT.

The sample holds one count of this clone. The V and J genes are TRBV6-5 and TRBJ1-6, with no clear D. The V and J ends lost 2 bases and 5 bases respectively, with 10 bases between them. CDR1 MNHEY and CDR2 SVGAGI come from the germline V gene. The CDR3 runs to 15 residues. CDR3: CASSYRPENNSPLHF. CDR3 in DNA: TGTGCCAGCAGTTACCGACCGGAGAATAATTCACCCCTCCACTTT.

This clone appeared once. The gene calls are TRBV28 and TRBJ1-2, with 9 nucleotides matching TRBD1. V lost 5 bases, J lost 1 base, and 14 bases stayed unmatched. Germline CDR1 is MDHEN and CDR2 is SYDVKM. The length of the CDR3 is 18 residues. The CDR3 region is CASSPIGTGNGVNYGYTF. CDR3 bases: TGTGCCAGCAGTCCAATCGGGACAGGGAACGGGGTTAACTATGGCTACACCTTC.

V is TRBV5-1 and J is TRBJ2-1; 8 bases fit TRBD2. Germline V gene sequence: CDR1 SGHRS, CDR2 YFSETQ. The J segment lost 5 bases and the V segment lost 2 bases, leaving 3 bases of the junction unmatched. The CDR3 runs 14 residues. The CDR3 region has the DNA TGCGCCAGCAGCTTTAGCGGGGTAGACAATGAGCAGTTCTTC. Protein product: CASSFSGVDNEQFF.

This clone is a singleton in its sample. V gene TRBV6-5 combines with J gene TRBJ1-1; no definite D call. V gave up 8 bases and J gave up 0 bases, with 10 bases separating them. CDR1 is MNHEY, CDR2 SVGAGI, per germline. This CDR3 comprises 13 residues. The CDR3 DNA is TGTGCCAGCTGGTACAGCATGAACACTGAAGCTTTCTTT. Translated, it gives CASWYSMNTEAFF.

This chain uses TRBV18 with TRBJ2-6; 10 bases agree with TRBD1. Germline values: CDR1 KGHSH, CDR2 LQKENI. J gave up 1 base and V 0 bases, and 3 bases lay outside the gene matches. This CDR3 comprises 18 residues. The DNA of the CDR3 is TGTGCCAGCTCACCACCGCGACAGGGGGCTTCTGGGGCCAACGTCCTGACTTTC. Translated, it gives CASSPPRQGASGANVLTF.

This rearrangement joins TRBV21-1 to TRBJ2-5; the DNA was not used to check the table's D call, TRBD2. TRBV21-1 counts as a pseudogene. The length of the CDR3 is 17 residues. The CDR3, as DNA: TGTGCCAGCAGCAAAGCGCTTTTCGGGACTCCTCAAGAGACCCAGTACTTC. It specifies CASSKALFGTPQETQYF.

This clone came up once. The chain links TRBV9 to TRBJ1-3, with TRBD1 as a possible D gene (5 bases). The V and J ends lost 2 bases and 1 base respectively, with 10 bases between them. CDR1 and CDR2 from the germline V gene are SGDLS and YYNGEE. This CDR3 is built from 15 residues. In DNA, the CDR3 is TGTGCCAGCAGCGTCCTCGGGGGATCTGGAAACACCATATATTTT. Translation gives CASSVLGGSGNTIYF.

The rearrangement links TRBV10-1 to TRBJ2-4, with a tentative D call TRBD1 (6 bases). Germline V gene sequence: CDR1 WNHNN, CDR2 SYGVQD (reference sequence). The CDR3 totals 14 residues. Trimming stripped 7 bases from V and 4 bases from J, with 14 bases between. Here the CDR3 DNA reads TGCGCCAGCACCTCCGGACAGAAGAAAAACATTCAGTACTTC. It encodes CASTSGQKKNIQYF.

The chain employs TRBV18 and TRBJ2-2; 11 positions match TRBD1. CDR3 size: 16 residues. The V gene end was trimmed by 4 bases and the J gene end by 3 bases; junction bases not matched to a gene: 4. Per the germline V gene, CDR1 is KGHSH and CDR2 is LQKENI. CDR3 residues: CASSLRTGGDTGELFF. In DNA, the CDR3 is TGTGCCAGCTCACTCCGGACAGGGGGCGACACCGGGGAGCTGTTTTTT.